Sequencing of this T cell receptor (beta chain) was carried out in a study of CD8 T cells in Susac syndrome. It was treatment-naive patients with stable or active relapsing-remitting disease who made up the multiple sclerosis controls. Bulk CD8+ and CD4+ cells came from magnetic negative isolation; CD8+ TEMRA by FACS. The V segment lost 1 base and the J segment 12 bases; nucleotides outside the gene matches: 11. CDR1 is LGHDT and CDR2 is YNNKEL in the germline V gene (reference sequence). The CDR3 is made up of 16 amino acids. The RNA, about 0.45 to 1 ug, was put through reverse transcription using random hexamers. MiXCR, applied by TCRdb to the immunoSEQ multiplex PCR reads, yields one record per CDR3 protein. The sample gives 150,000 to 200,000 distinct CDR3 sequences, approximately 94% of which show up once; about 0.093% is in the top ten.

The TCR sequence derives from a human donor with multiple sclerosis. Sequences were obtained from CD4+ T cells from PBMCs. V and J are TRBV3-1 and TRBJ2-1; 11 bases are a match to TRBD2. The CDR3 region has the DNA TGTGCCAGCAGCCAAGTCGGGGCTAGCGGGGGGTCAGGGCAGTTCTTC. This translates into CASSQVGASGGSGQFF.